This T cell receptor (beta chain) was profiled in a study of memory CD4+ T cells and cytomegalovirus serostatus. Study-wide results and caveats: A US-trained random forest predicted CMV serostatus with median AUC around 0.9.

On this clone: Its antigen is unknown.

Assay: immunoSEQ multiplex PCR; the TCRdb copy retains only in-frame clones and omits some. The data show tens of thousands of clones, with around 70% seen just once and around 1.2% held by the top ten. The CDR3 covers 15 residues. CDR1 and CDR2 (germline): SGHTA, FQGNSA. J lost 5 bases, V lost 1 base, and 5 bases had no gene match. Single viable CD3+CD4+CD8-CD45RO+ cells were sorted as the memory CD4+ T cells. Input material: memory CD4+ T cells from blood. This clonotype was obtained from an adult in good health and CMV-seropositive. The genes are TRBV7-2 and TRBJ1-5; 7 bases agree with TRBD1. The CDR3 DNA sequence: TGTGCCAGCAGCTTAGGGGGTGACAGGGATCAGCCCCAGCATTTT. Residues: CASSLGGDRDQPQHF.